This T cell receptor (beta chain) was identified in a study of long-term antiretroviral therapy in people with HIV. One or more pre-ART and two or more post-ART PBMC samples were available from each donor. Regarding the study as a whole: Following ART, diversity rose but still fell short of transplant donor controls. Investigators report no available data on ART adherence, viral resistance or therapy changes.

Turning to this clone: Its antigen remains unidentified.

Sequencing relied on immunoSEQ assay v3.0, run at survey level. The repertoire was sequenced with immunoSEQ multiplex PCR; TCRdb's copy has only in-frame clones and lacks some. The table shows 30,000 to 40,000 clones, with about 85% occurring only once. Germline V gene data show CDR1 as MDHEN and CDR2 as SYDVKM. The CDR3 sequence is 12 residues long. Trimming took 10 bases from V and 6 from J; bases not matched to a gene: 8. The rearrangement links TRBV28 to TRBJ2-5; 7 nucleotides line up with TRBD1. The sequence came from a man aged 18 to 29 with HIV. Specimen: unsorted PBMCs, collected 1.9 years after starting antiretroviral therapy. The DNA for the CDR3 is TGTGCCACACGGACAGGCTACAAGACCCAGTACTTC. It specifies CATRTGYKTQYF.